The 25 T cell receptor beta chains below come from one sample, sequenced in a study of blood T cell repertoires in COVID-19. The table came from immunoSEQ multiplex PCR; TCRdb's copy has only in-frame clones and leaves some out. The sample shows about 79,000 clones, approximately 90% of them seen only once. The specimen sequenced was peripheral blood. The receptors originated from a man aged 65 to 79 with active or convalescent COVID-19.

This clone was counted between two and nine times. The chain uses TRBV6-2 or TRBV6-3 and TRBJ1-5; tentative D call: TRBD1 (5 bases). V was cut by 2 bases and J by 2 bases, with 10 bases left in between. This CDR3 spans 15 amino acids. CDR1 and CDR2 from the germline V gene are MNHEY and SVGEGT. The CDR3 loop is CASSYGRAGNQPQHF. The DNA for the CDR3 is TGTGCCAGCAGTTACGGCAGGGCGGGCAATCAGCCCCAGCATTTT.

The chain combines TRBV27 with TRBJ2-3; 11 bases are a match to TRBD2. The CDR3 has 15 amino acids. V dropped 4 bases and J dropped 6; count of bases not matched to a gene: 6. Germline V lookup: CDR1 MNHEY, CDR2 SMNVEV (reference sequence). This CDR3 reads CASSWLAGGVDTQYF. DNA of the CDR3: TGTGCCAGCAGTTGGCTAGCGGGAGGAGTGGATACGCAGTATTTT.

The CDR3 reads CASSEVGTANSPLHF. The CDR3, as DNA: TGTGCCAGCAGTGAGGTGGGGACAGCCAATTCACCCCTCCACTTT. V is TRBV2 and J is TRBJ1-6, with 7 bases that match TRBD1. Germline CDR1 reads SNHLY; CDR2 reads FYNNEI. The CDR3 has 15 amino acids. The ends lost 3 bases at V and 7 bases at J; junction bases unmatched: 6.

The V call is TRBV4-3, the J call TRBJ2-1, with 11 bases fitting TRBD2. Germline V gene lookup returns CDR1 LGHNA and CDR2 YSLEER. V was pared by 0 bases and J by 7 bases, with 2 bases of the junction left unmatched. The CDR3 length is 15 residues. For the CDR3, the DNA is TGCGCCAGCAGCCAAGATCTAGCGGGAGGAAATGAGCAGTTCTTC. Amino acids: CASSQDLAGGNEQFF.

The V and J genes are TRBV19 and TRBJ2-3, with a weak D call TRBD2 (6 bases). Trimming cost V 3 bases and J 2 bases, with 12 bases left between them. The length of the CDR3 is 15 residues. Germline CDR1 reads LNHDA; CDR2 reads SQIVND (reference sequence). The CDR3 DNA follows: TGTGCCAGTAGTATTGGCGGGGATCCCACAGATACGCAGTATTTT. Its protein is CASSIGGDPTDTQYF.

The J gene is TRBJ1-2, the V gene TRBV5-1; 7 bases match TRBD1. Germline CDR1 SGHRS, CDR2 YFSETQ. This CDR3 is 14 amino acids long. The V and J ends lost 0 bases and 4 bases, in that order; junction bases with no gene match: 3. The CDR3 loop is CASSLGQGGYGYTF. The CDR3 DNA reads as TGCGCCAGCAGCTTGGGACAGGGAGGCTATGGCTACACCTTC.

The chain combines TRBV5-1 with TRBJ1-2; D is possibly TRBD1 (6 bases). CDR1 and CDR2 from the germline V gene are SGHRS and YFSETQ. V lost 0 bases and J 4 bases, leaving 10 bases between the germline ends. The length of the CDR3 is 14 residues. The CDR3: CASSLGAGAYGYTF. The CDR3 DNA reads as TGCGCCAGCAGCTTGGGCGCGGGGGCCTATGGCTACACCTTC.

The rearrangement uses TRBV6-5 and TRBJ1-5; D may be TRBD1 (6 bases). Germline loops: CDR1 MNHEY, CDR2 SVGAGI. Deletions cut 6 bases from V and 1 base from J, with 13 bases between. The CDR3 has 15 amino acids. CDR3 amino acids: CASRADQGSNQPQHF. In DNA form, the CDR3 reads TGTGCCAGCAGGGCCGACCAGGGGAGCAATCAGCCCCAGCATTTT.

The chain uses TRBV9 and TRBJ2-5; 7 bases are a match to TRBD1. There are 15 residues in the CDR3. Germline CDR1 is SGDLS and CDR2 is YYNGEE. The V and J ends lost 3 bases and 0 bases, in that order; junction bases with no gene match: 5. The CDR3 region has the DNA TGTGCCAGCAGCGCACAGGGGATCAACCAAGAGACCCAGTACTTC. It specifies CASSAQGINQETQYF. Together with reference TRBV9 and TRBJ2-5, the CDR3 gives the full variable domain: DSGVTQTPKHLITATGQRVTLRCSPRSGDLSVYWYQQSLDQGLQFLIQYYNGEERAKGNILERFSAQQFPDLHSELNLSSLELGDSALYFCASSAQGINQETQYFGPGTRLLVL.

The chain recombines TRBV7-3 with TRBJ2-1; 7 nucleotides line up with TRBD1. Germline assignment: CDR1 SGHTA and CDR2 FQGTGA. This CDR3 contains 15 residues. V gave up 1 base and J gave up 3 bases; unmatched junction bases: 3. DNA for the CDR3: TGTGCCAGCAGCTTAAGGACAGGAGGCTACAATGAGCAGTTCTTC. Protein sequence: CASSLRTGGYNEQFF. Full variable domain (remainder filled in from reference TRBV7-3 and TRBJ2-1): GAGVSQTPSNKVTEKGKYVELRCDPISGHTALYWYRQSLGQGPEFLIYFQGTGAADDSGLPNDRFFAVRPEGSVSTLKIQRTERGDSAVYLCASSLRTGGYNEQFFGPGTRLTVL.

This chain links TRBV9 with TRBJ2-3, with 11 bases lining up with TRBD2. After removal of 3 bases from V and 4 bases from J, the junction contained 10 bases not matched to a gene. CDR1 is SGDLS, CDR2 YYNGEE, per germline. The CDR3 runs 17 residues. The CDR3 nucleotides are TGTGCCAGCAGCGGGAAGACTAGCGGGGTCATTGCAGATACGCAGTATTTT. Residues: CASSGKTSGVIADTQYF.

The chain recombines TRBV6-5 with TRBJ1-5; D unclear. This CDR3 has 13 residues. Trimming pared 7 bases from V and 2 bases from J, leaving 9 bases between. Germline assignment: CDR1 MNHEY and CDR2 SVGAGI. The CDR3 reads CASTPTGNQPQHF. CDR3 DNA: TGTGCCAGCACCCCCACAGGCAATCAGCCCCAGCATTTT.

The chain links TRBV6-5 to TRBJ1-6, with D maybe TRBD1 (6 bases). The CDR3 loop spans 15 amino acids. V was trimmed by 0 bases and J by 6 bases, leaving 9 bases between them. Germline V gene lookup returns CDR1 MNHEY and CDR2 SVGAGI. The DNA of the CDR3 is TGTGCCAGCAGTTACTCGAACAGGGTTAATTCACCCCTCCACTTT. Translating gives CASSYSNRVNSPLHF.

The V and J genes are TRBV28 and TRBJ2-2; D not resolved. The germline V and J ends were trimmed by 10 bases and 1 base, with 13 bases remaining between them. The length of the CDR3 is 14 residues. Germline V lookup: CDR1 MDHEN, CDR2 SYDVKM. The chain's CDR3 is CATIDSGNTGELFF. CDR3 DNA sequence: TGTGCCACTATAGACTCGGGGAACACCGGGGAGCTGTTTTTT.

This chain uses TRBV28 with TRBJ1-6; 9 nucleotides align to TRBD1. CDR1 and CDR2 (germline): MDHEN, SYDVKM. The CDR3 has 16 amino acids. The V gene end was trimmed by 5 bases and the J gene end by 4 bases; junction bases not matched to a gene: 6. The CDR3 sequence is CASSPGTGRYNSPLHF. The CDR3, as DNA: TGTGCCAGCAGTCCAGGGACAGGGAGATATAATTCACCCCTCCACTTT.

This chain connects TRBV3-1 (or the pseudogene TRBV3-2) to TRBJ1-5; TRBD1 matches 11 bases. The CDR3 has 16 residues. The germline gives CDR1 LGHDT, CDR2 YNNKEL (reference sequence). The V gene end was trimmed by 4 bases and the J gene end by 4 bases; junction bases not matched to a gene: 6. In DNA, the CDR3 is TGTGCCAGCAGCCTCGGGACAGGGGGAACTAATCAGCCCCAGCATTTT. Translation gives CASSLGTGGTNQPQHF.

CDR3 coding DNA: TGTGCCAGCAGCCCAGGGGGCACGACTAATGAAAAACTGTTTTTT. Its translation is CASSPGGTTNEKLFF. The rearrangement uses TRBV3-1 (or the pseudogene TRBV3-2) and TRBJ1-4, with 8 bases identical to TRBD1. Per germline, CDR1 LGHDT and CDR2 YNNKEL (reference sequence). CDR3 length equals 15 residues. J gave up 2 bases and V 4 bases, and 3 bases lay outside the gene matches.

This chain uses TRBV5-1 with TRBJ2-6, with D maybe TRBD2 (5 bases). The germline V gene has CDR1 SGHRS and CDR2 YFSETQ. V was clipped by 5 bases and J by 2 bases, with 14 bases between them. The CDR3 contains 16 residues. CDR3 sequence (DNA): TGCGCCAGCAGACCGGCCGGGATAACTGGGGCCAACGTCCTGACTTTC. Encoded protein: CASRPAGITGANVLTF.

This clone was found once. This chain uses TRBV7-3 with TRBJ2-7, with D possibly TRBD2 on 6 matching bases. CDR3 length: 15 residues. Germline V gene lookup returns CDR1 SGHTA and CDR2 FQGTGA. V was trimmed by 6 bases and J by 2 bases, leaving 17 bases between them. The CDR3 sequence: CASSISGTPTYEQYF. CDR3 nucleotide sequence: TGTGCCAGCAGTATCTCCGGGACTCCAACCTACGAGCAGTACTTC.

The CDR3 DNA reads TGTGCCAGCAGTTTCCTAGCGGGGAGCTCCTACAATGAGCAGTTCTTC. It codes for CASSFLAGSSYNEQFF. This chain joins TRBV6-2 or TRBV6-3 and TRBJ2-1; 9 nucleotides agree with TRBD2. The CDR3 runs 16 residues. V lost 4 bases to trimming and J lost 0 bases; unmatched junction nucleotides: 4. Germline V gene sequence: CDR1 MNHEY, CDR2 SVGEGT.

The chain has TRBV30 and TRBJ1-5; TRBD1 agrees at 9 bases. The germline V gene has CDR1 GTSNPN and CDR2 SVGIG (reference sequence). Trimming removed 6 bases from V and 0 bases from J; junction bases left unmatched: 6. The length of the CDR3 is 15 residues. Here the CDR3 DNA reads TGTGCCTGTCGGGACAGGGATTATAGCAATCAGCCCCAGCATTTT. Translated: CACRDRDYSNQPQHF.

This sequence joins TRBV9 and TRBJ2-3; tentative D call: TRBD1 (5 bases). The CDR3 totals 13 residues. With 4 bases removed from V and 5 bases from J, the gap between germline ends came to 11 bases. Germline V gene data show CDR1 as SGDLS and CDR2 as YYNGEE. As DNA, the CDR3 is TGTGCCAGCAGCCAGACAGTTAAAGATACGCAGTATTTT. Encoded protein: CASSQTVKDTQYF.

V and J are TRBV6-1 and TRBJ1-2; D ambiguous. The V end lost 0 bases, the J end lost 4 bases, and 9 bases lay between the germline ends. The CDR3 has 14 residues. Germline CDR1 is MNHNS and CDR2 is SASEGT. CDR3 nucleotide sequence: TGTGCCAGCAGTGAAGCGCGCGGAAGCTATGGCTACACCTTC. Translated: CASSEARGSYGYTF.

This rearrangement joins TRBV25-1 to TRBJ2-2; 11 nucleotides line up with TRBD2. CDR3 length: 15 amino acids. Germline CDR1 reads MGHDK; CDR2 reads SYGVNS. The V gene end was trimmed by 3 bases and the J gene end by 4 bases; junction bases not matched to a gene: 1. CDR3 DNA: TGTGCCAGCAGTGATAGCGGGAGGGTCACCGGGGAGCTGTTTTTT. Translation: CASSDSGRVTGELFF.

The gene calls are TRBV19 and TRBJ1-2; 7 nucleotides line up with TRBD1. Germline V CDR1 and CDR2: LNHDA, SQIVND (reference sequence). There are 14 residues in the CDR3. Trimming at V came to 7 bases and at J to 11 bases, leaving 16 bases not matched to a gene. CDR3 loop: CASIQDRGTAGYTF. CDR3 nucleotide sequence: TGTGCCAGTATCCAAGATCGAGGGACAGCTGGGTACACCTTC.